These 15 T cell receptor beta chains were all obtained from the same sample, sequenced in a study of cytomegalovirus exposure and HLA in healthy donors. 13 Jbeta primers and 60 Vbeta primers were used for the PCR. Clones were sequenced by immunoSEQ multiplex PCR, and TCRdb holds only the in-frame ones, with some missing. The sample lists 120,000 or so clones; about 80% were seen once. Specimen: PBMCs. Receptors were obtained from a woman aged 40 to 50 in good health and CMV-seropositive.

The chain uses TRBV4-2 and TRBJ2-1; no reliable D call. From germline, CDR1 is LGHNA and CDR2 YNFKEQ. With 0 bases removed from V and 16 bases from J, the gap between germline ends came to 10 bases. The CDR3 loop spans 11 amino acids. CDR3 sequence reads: CASSQDSRYFF. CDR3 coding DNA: TGTGCCAGCAGCCAAGATTCTCGGTACTTCTTC.

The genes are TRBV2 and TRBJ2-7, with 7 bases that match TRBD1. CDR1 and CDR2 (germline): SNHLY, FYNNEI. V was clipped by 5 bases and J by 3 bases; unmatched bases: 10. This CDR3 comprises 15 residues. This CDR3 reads CASSPEDRVHYEQYF. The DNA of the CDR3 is TGTGCCAGCAGTCCCGAAGACAGGGTGCACTACGAGCAGTACTTC. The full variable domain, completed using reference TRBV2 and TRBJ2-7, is EPEVTQTPSHQVTQMGQEVILRCVPISNHLYFYWYRQILGQKVEFLVSFYNNEISEKSEIFDDQFSVERPDGSNFTLKIRSTKLEDSAMYFCASSPEDRVHYEQYFGPGTRLTVT.

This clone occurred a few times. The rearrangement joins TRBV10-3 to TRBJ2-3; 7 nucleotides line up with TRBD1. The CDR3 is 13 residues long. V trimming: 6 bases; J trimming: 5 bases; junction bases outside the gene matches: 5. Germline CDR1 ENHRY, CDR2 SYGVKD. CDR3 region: CAIRRGLGDTQYF. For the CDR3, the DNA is TGTGCCATCAGGAGGGGGCTTGGAGATACGCAGTATTTT.

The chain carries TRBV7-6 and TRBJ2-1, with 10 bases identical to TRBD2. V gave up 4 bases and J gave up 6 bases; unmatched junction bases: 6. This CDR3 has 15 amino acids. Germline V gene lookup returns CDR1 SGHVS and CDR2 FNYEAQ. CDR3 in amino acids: CASSSSGGVANEQFF. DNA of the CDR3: TGTGCCAGCAGCTCGAGCGGGGGGGTCGCCAATGAGCAGTTCTTC.

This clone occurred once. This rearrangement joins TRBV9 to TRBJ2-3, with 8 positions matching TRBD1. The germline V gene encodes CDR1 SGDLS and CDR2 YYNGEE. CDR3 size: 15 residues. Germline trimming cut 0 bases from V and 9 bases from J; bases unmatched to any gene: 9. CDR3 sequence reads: CASSVDGTGRGTQYF. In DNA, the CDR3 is TGTGCCAGCAGCGTAGACGGGACAGGTCGGGGAACGCAGTATTTT.

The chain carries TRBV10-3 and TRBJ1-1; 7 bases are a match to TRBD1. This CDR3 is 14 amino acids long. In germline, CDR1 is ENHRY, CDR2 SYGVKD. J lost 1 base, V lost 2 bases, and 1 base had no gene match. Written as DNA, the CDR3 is TGTGCCATCAGTGAGGGACAGGAGAACACTGAAGCTTTCTTT. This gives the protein CAISEGQENTEAFF.

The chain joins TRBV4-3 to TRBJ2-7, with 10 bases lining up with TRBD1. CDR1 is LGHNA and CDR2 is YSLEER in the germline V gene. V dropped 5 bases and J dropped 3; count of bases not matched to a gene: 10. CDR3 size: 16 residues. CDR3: CASSYSGTGESYEQYF. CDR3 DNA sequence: TGCGCCAGCAGCTACTCCGGGACAGGGGAAAGCTACGAGCAGTACTTC.

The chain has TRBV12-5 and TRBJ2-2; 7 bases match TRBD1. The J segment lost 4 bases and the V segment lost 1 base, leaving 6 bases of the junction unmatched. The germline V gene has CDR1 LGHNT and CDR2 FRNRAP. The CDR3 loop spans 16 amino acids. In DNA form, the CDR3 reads TGTGCTAGTGGTTTGGGGGGAAACAGGGGCACCGGGGAGCTGTTTTTT. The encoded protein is CASGLGGNRGTGELFF.

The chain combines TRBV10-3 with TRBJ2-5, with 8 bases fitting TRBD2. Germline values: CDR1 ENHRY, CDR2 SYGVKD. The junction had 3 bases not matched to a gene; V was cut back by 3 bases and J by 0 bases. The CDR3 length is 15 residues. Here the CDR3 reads CAISDPAGDQETQYF. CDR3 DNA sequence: TGTGCCATCAGTGATCCAGCGGGAGACCAAGAGACCCAGTACTTC.

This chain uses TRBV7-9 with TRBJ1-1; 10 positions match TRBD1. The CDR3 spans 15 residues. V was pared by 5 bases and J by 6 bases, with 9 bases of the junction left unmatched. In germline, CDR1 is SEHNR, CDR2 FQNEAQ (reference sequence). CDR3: CASSNDRGRIAEAFF. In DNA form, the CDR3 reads TGTGCCAGCAGCAATGACAGGGGGCGCATAGCTGAAGCTTTCTTT. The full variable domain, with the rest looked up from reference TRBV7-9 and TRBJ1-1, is DTGVSQNPRHKITKRGQNVTFRCDPISEHNRLYWYRQTLGQGPEFLTYFQNEAQLEKSRLLSDRFSAERPKGSFSTLEIQRTEQGDSAMYLCASSNDRGRIAEAFFGQGTRLTVV.

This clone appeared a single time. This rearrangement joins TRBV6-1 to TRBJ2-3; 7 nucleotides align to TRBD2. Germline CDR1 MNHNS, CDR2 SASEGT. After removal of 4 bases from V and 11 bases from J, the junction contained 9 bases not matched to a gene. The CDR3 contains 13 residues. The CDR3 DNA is TGTGCCAGCAGTGCCGGGGGGAGCGTCCGGCAGTATTTT. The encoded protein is CASSAGGSVRQYF.

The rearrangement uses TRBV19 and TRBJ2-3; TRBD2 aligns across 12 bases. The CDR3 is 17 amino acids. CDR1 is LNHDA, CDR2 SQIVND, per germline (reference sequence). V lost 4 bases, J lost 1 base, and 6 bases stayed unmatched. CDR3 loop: CASSRLAGVGGTDTQYF. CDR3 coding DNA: TGTGCCAGTAGTAGACTAGCGGGAGTAGGTGGCACAGATACGCAGTATTTT.

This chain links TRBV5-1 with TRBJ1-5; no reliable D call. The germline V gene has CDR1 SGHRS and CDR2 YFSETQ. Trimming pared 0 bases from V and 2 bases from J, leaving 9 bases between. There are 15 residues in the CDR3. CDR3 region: CASSLGGEGNQPQHF. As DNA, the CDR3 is TGCGCCAGCAGCTTGGGCGGGGAAGGCAATCAGCCCCAGCATTTT.

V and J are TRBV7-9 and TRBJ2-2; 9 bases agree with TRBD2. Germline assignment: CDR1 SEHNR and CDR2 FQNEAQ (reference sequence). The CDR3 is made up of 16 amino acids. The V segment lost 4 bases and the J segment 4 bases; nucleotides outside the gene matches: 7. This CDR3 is CASSSGSGSSTGELFF. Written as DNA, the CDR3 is TGTGCCAGCAGCTCCGGTAGCGGGAGCTCCACCGGGGAGCTGTTTTTT.

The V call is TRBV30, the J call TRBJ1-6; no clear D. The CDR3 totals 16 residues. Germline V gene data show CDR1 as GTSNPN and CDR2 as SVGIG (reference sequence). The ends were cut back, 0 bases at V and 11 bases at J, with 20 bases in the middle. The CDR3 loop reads CAWSVYPTPEEAPLHF. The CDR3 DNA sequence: TGTGCCTGGAGTGTATACCCGACACCTGAGGAGGCACCCCTCCACTTT.